What follows describes a single TCR beta chain. As yet, its antigen is unknown. This record comes from a study of vaccination and CD4 T cells after COVID-19. As for the study in general: Overlapping spike peptides from SARS-CoV-2, HCoV-NL63, HCoV-OC43 and HCoV-229E served to stimulate the cells. Study-wide points: Sampling was limited to relatively few convalescent patients, with no early post-infection timepoints studied. For convalescent patients, 304 of the 307 vaccine-specific clones analyzed were classified as spike mono-reactive.

Cultured CD4+ T-cell DNA underwent Oncomine TCR Beta short-read sequencing. Once CD4+ T cells had been cultured, genomic DNA was extracted from them. Each CDR3 protein is one row after TCRdb ran MiXCR on the PCR reads. The table records 15,000 to 17,000 distinct CDR3 sequences, more than 45% of them present only once. Indicated treatment: roughly 11-day PBMC culture with coronavirus spike peptide pools or control peptides (ViraFEST assay). Trimming cost V 0 bases and J 3 bases, with 11 bases left between them. The CDR3 contains 15 residues. Germline values: CDR1 SGHRS, CDR2 YFSETQ. Sequencing was performed on CD4+ T cells from blood, cultured in vitro. The chain links TRBV5-1 to TRBJ2-3; a possible D gene is TRBD1 (5 bases). The source of this sequence is a human donor who had recovered from COVID-19. CDR3 sequence (DNA): TGCGCCAGCAGCTTGGCCCGAGCAGGGACAGATACGCAGTATTTT. It yields the protein CASSLARAGTDTQYF.